These T cell receptor beta chains were read from a single sample in a study of blood T cell repertoires in COVID-19. Only in-frame clones appear in the TCRdb table, and some are missing; sequencing was by immunoSEQ multiplex PCR. The data hold about 250,000 clones, with about 83% observed a single time. The material sequenced was peripheral blood. All receptors derive from a woman aged 40-49 years who had recovered from COVID-19. Both conserved end residues are part of each CDR3. Each record gives: J gene, D gene, clone size, V gene, CDR3 DNA, CDR3 protein. A D gene is named only where the DNA matches it firmly. Rows give clone size only sometimes, using once, few, many, or a class for an expanded clone.

TRBJ1-2 | TRBD1 | NA | TRBV7-2 | TGTGCCAGCAGCTGGGACAGGAGCTATGGCTACACCTTC | CASSWDRSYGYTF
TRBJ2-1 | TRBD1 | NA | TRBV9 | TGTGCCAGCAGCTCCCCCGGGACAGGAGTATATGAGCAGTTCTTC | CASSSPGTGVYEQFF
TRBJ2-3 | NA | NA | TRBV27 | TGTGCCAGCAGTTTCGGACAGCTGCAAGGTACGCAGTATTTT | CASSFGQLQGTQYF
TRBJ2-3 | TRBD2 | NA | TRBV6-1 | TGTGCCAGCAGTGAGGGGTTAGCGGGGGGCCTCACAGATACGCAGTATTTT | CASSEGLAGGLTDTQYF
TRBJ2-2 | NA | NA | TRBV10-3 | TGTGCCATCAATGCACAAGCGAACACCGGGGAGCTGTTTTTT | CAINAQANTGELFF
TRBJ2-2 | TRBD1 | NA | TRBV6-5 | TGTGCCAGCAGATGGGGACAGGGGGGAACCGGGGAGCTGTTTTTT | CASRWGQGGTGELFF
TRBJ1-2 | NA | NA | TRBV19 | TGTGCCAGTAGTGAACAGCTCTATGGCTACACCTTC | CASSEQLYGYTF
TRBJ2-7 | TRBD2 | NA | TRBV18 | TGTGCCAGCTCCTCTAGCGGGGGGGAATACGAGCAGTACTTC | CASSSSGGEYEQYF
TRBJ1-3 | TRBD1 | NA | TRBV6-5 | TGTGCCAGCAGTTACACCGGGACAGGGATTGACACCATATATTTT | CASSYTGTGIDTIYF
TRBJ1-2 | NA | NA | TRBV30 | TGTGCCTGGAAGTGGGGCGGGACGGAAGATACTAACTATGGCTACACCTTC | CAWKWGGTEDTNYGYTF
TRBJ1-1 | NA | NA | TRBV28 | TGTGCCAGCAGTTCGTGGGGACAAGAGAACACTGAAGCTTTCTTT | CASSSWGQENTEAFF
TRBJ1-4 | NA | NA | TRBV6-5 | TGTGCCAGCAGTTACTCGGAGGCAGGCCTGGGGGAAAAACTGTTTTTT | CASSYSEAGLGEKLFF
TRBJ2-5 | NA | NA | TRBV9 | TGTGCCAGCAGCTTTTCCGTGAGCAGGTTGGGTTTAGAGACCCAGTACTTC | CASSFSVSRLGLETQYF
TRBJ1-6 | NA | NA | TRBV5-4 | TGTGCCAGCAGCTGGGGCGGGGGGCCCCTCCACTTT | CASSWGGGPLHF
TRBJ1-3 | TRBD1 | NA | TRBV10-3 | TGTGCCATCAGTGAGTCGTTACAGGGGAAAGACACCATATATTTT | CAISESLQGKDTIYF
TRBJ2-7 | TRBD1 | NA | TRBV28 | TGTGCCAGCCAGACAGGGAGCTCCTACGAGCAGTACTTC | CASQTGSSYEQYF
TRBJ2-5 | NA | NA | TRBV6-2/TRBV6-3 | TGTGCCAGCAGTTACTCGAAAGTCGGGGAGACCCAGTACTTC | CASSYSKVGETQYF
TRBJ1-1 | TRBD1 | NA | TRBV28 | TGTGCCAGCAGGTCCGGGACAGGGGGCCACACTGAAGCTTTCTTT | CASRSGTGGHTEAFF
TRBJ1-1 | NA | NA | TRBV18 | TGTGCCAGCTCACCAGGTACAGCAACGGCTGAAGCTTTCTTT | CASSPGTATAEAFF
TRBJ1-5 | NA | NA | TRBV28 | TGTGCCAGCAGCTCTTCGACACCCCAGCATTTT | CASSSSTPQHF
TRBJ1-6 | NA | NA | TRBV4-2 | TGTGCCAGCAGCCTTTCCAAACAGGGTAGGGGATCACCCCTCCACTTT | CASSLSKQGRGSPLHF
TRBJ2-5 | NA | NA | TRBV15 | TGTGCCACCAGCAGAGTTTTACTAGAAGAGACCCAGTACTTC | CATSRVLLEETQYF
TRBJ2-3 | NA | few | TRBV7-2 | TGTGCCAGCAGCAATCACCCAGCAGATACGCAGTATTTT | CASSNHPADTQYF
TRBJ2-1 | TRBD2 | once | TRBV7-3 | TGTGCCAGCAGCTTAACGATGTCGACGGGGGGCTACAATGAGCAGTTCTTC | CASSLTMSTGGYNEQFF
TRBJ1-6 | TRBD1 | few | TRBV27 | TGTGCCAGCAGTCCCCGGGGACAGGGGGGTACACCCCTCCACTTT | CASSPRGQGGTPLHF
TRBJ2-7 | NA | NA | TRBV7-2 | TGTGCCAGCAGTCCTGTAAGGGGTTCCTACGAGCAGTACTTC | CASSPVRGSYEQYF
TRBJ2-3 | NA | NA | TRBV7-9 | TGTGCCAGCAGCTTTGGCAACACAGATACGCAGTATTTT | CASSFGNTDTQYF
TRBJ1-5 | NA | NA | TRBV28 | TGTGCCAGCAGTTTTTTTGGGGGCCCACCAAGCAATCAGCCCCAGCATTTT | CASSFFGGPPSNQPQHF
TRBJ1-5 | TRBD1 | NA | TRBV27 | TGTGCCAGCAGTTTATTCAGGGGGAATCAGCCCCAGCATTTT | CASSLFRGNQPQHF
TRBJ2-7 | TRBD1 | few | TRBV18 | TGTGCCAGCTCACCGCGACAGGGAACCTACGAGCAGTACTTC | CASSPRQGTYEQYF
TRBJ2-6 | NA | NA | TRBV11-2 | TGTGCCAGCAGCTCAGGTGGCCCTGGGGCCAACGTCCTGACTTTC | CASSSGGPGANVLTF
TRBJ2-3 | NA | NA | TRBV10-3 | TGTGCCATCAGTGAGTTATCCGGGGTCGGCACAGATACGCAGTATTTT | CAISELSGVGTDTQYF
TRBJ2-2 | NA | NA | TRBV2 | TGTGCCAGCAGAGGGGTAGTCCCGAACACCGGGGAGCTGTTTTTT | CASRGVVPNTGELFF
TRBJ2-1 | TRBD2 | NA | TRBV28 | TGTGCCAGCAGTTTGTTAGCGGGGGGTAGTGAGCAGTTCTTC | CASSLLAGGSEQFF
TRBJ2-7 | NA | NA | TRBV15 | TGTGCCACCAGCAGTTTTGAGGCGGGTTACGGCTTGGACGAGCAGTACTTC | CATSSFEAGYGLDEQYF
TRBJ1-1 | NA | NA | TRBV5-6 | TGTGCCAGCAGCTTGGGGACTTACCGAAAAGCTTTCTTT | CASSLGTYRKAFF
TRBJ2-7 | NA | NA | TRBV4-1 | TGCGCCAGCAGCCACGGACAGTACTACGAGCAGTACTTC | CASSHGQYYEQYF